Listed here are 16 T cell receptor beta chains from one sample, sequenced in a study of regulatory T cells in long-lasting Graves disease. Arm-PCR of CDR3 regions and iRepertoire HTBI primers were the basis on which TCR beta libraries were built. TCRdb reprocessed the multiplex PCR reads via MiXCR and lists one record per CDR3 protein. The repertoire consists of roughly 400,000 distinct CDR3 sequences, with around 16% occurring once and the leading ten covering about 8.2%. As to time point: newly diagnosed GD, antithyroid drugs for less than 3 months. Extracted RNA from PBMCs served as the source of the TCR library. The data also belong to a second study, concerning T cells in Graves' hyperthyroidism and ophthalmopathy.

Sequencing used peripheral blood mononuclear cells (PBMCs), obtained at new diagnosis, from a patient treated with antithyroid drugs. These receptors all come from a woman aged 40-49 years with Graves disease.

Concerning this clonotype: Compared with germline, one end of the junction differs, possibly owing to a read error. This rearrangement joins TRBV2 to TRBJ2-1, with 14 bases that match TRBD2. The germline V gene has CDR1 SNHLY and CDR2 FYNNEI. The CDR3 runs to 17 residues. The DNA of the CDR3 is TGTGCCAGCAGTGCGGGACTAGCGGGAGCAGGGTACAAGGAGCAGTTCTTC. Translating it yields CASSAGLAGAGYKEQFF.

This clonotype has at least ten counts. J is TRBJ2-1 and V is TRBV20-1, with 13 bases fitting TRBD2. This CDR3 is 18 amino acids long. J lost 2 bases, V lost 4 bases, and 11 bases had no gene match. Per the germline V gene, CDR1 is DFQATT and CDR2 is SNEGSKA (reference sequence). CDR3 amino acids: CSAMPLAGGPGPYNEQFF. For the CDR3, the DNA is TGCAGTGCTATGCCACTAGCGGGAGGGCCCGGGCCCTACAATGAGCAGTTCTTC.

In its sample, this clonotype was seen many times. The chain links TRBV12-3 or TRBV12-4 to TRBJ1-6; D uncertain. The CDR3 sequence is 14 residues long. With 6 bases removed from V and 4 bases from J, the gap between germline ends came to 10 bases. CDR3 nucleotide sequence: TGTGCCAGCAGACCCAGCGAGTATAATTCACCCCTCCACTTT. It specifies CASRPSEYNSPLHF.

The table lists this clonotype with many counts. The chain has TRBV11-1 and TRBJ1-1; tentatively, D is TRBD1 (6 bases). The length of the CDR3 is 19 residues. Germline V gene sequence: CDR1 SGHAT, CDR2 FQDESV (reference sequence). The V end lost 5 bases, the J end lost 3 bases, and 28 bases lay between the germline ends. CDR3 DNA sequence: TGTGCCAGCAGCCCCTCGGCCGCAGGGGAGACTTACTTGGACACTGAAGCTTTCTTT. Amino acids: CASSPSAAGETYLDTEAFF. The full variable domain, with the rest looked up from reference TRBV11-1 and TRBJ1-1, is EAEVAQSPRYKITEKSQAVAFWCDPISGHATLYWYRQILGQGPELLVQFQDESVVDDSQLPKDRFSAERLKGVDSTLKIQPAELGDSAMYLCASSPSAAGETYLDTEAFFGQGTRLTVV.

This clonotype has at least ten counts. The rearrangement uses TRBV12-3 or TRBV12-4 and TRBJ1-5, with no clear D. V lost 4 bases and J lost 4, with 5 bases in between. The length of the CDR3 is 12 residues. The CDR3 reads CASSSFNQPQHF. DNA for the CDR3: TGTGCCAGCAGTTCCTTTAATCAGCCCCAGCATTTT.

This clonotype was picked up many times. The CDR3 nucleotides read TGTGCCAGCAGCTTAAGCGGGACAGTATACAATGAGCAGTTCTTC. As protein: CASSLSGTVYNEQFF. The chain employs TRBV7-3 and TRBJ2-1; D may be TRBD1 (7 bases). V gave up 1 base and J gave up 4 bases, with 11 bases separating them. The CDR3 runs to 15 residues. Per germline, CDR1 SGHTA and CDR2 FQGTGA.

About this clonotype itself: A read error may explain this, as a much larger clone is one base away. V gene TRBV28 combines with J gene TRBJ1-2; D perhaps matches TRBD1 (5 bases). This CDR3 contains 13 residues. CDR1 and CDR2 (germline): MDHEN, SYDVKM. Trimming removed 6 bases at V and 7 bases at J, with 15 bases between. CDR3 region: CASRPLGVVGYTF. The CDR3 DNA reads TGTGCCAGCAGACCTCTGGGGGTGGTTGGCTACACCTTC.

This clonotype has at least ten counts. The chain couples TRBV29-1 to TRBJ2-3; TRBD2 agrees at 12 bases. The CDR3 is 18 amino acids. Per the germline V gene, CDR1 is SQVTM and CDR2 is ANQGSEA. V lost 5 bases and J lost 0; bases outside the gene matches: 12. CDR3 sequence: CSVKVGTSGRPSTDTQYF. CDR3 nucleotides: TGCAGCGTTAAGGTTGGGACTAGCGGGCGCCCTAGCACAGATACGCAGTATTTT.

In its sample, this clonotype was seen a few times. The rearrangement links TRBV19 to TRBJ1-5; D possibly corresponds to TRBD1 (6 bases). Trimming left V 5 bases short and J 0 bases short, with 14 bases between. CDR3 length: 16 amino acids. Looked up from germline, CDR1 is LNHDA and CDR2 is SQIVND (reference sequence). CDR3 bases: TGTGCCAGTAGTCCTCCGAGACAGGATAGCAATCAGCCCCAGCATTTT. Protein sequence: CASSPPRQDSNQPQHF.

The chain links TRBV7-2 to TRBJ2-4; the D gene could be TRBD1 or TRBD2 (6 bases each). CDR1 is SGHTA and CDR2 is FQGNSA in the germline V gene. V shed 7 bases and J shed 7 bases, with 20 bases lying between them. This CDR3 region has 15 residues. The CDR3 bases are TGTGCCAGCAACCCCCTCCTGGGGGCGGGGAACATTCAGTACTTC. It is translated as CASNPLLGAGNIQYF.

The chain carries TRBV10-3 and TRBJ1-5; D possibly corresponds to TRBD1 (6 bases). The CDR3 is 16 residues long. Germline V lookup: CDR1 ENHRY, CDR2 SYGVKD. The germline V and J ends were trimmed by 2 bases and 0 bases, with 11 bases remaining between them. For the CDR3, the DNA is TGTGCCATCAGTGAGGGGGGCAGTTATAGCAATCAGCCCCAGCATTTT. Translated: CAISEGGSYSNQPQHF.

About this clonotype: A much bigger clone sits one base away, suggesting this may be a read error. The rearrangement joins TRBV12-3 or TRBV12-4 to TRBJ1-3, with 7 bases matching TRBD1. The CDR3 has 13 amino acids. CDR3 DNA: TGTGCCAGCAGTTTGTCAGGGGGAAGCACCATATATTTT. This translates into CASSLSGGSTIYF.

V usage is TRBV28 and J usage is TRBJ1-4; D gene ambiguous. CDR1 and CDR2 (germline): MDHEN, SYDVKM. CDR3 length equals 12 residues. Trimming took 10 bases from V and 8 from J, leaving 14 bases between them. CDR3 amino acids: CATGPLGEKLFF. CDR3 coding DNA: TGTGCCACCGGACCTCTCGGCGAAAAACTGTTTTTT.

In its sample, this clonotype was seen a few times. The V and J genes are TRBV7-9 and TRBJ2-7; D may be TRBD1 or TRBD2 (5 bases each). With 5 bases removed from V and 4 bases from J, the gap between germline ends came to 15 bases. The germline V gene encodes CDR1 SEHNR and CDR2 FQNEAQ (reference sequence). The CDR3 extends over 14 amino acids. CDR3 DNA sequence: TGTGCCAGCAGCGGGGGTTCCGAGTATTACGAGCAGTACTTC. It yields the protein CASSGGSEYYEQYF. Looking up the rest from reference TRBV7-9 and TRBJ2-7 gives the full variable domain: DTGVSQNPRHKITKRGQNVTFRCDPISEHNRLYWYRQTLGQGPEFLTYFQNEAQLEKSRLLSDRFSAERPKGSFSTLEIQRTEQGDSAMYLCASSGGSEYYEQYFGPGTRLTVT.

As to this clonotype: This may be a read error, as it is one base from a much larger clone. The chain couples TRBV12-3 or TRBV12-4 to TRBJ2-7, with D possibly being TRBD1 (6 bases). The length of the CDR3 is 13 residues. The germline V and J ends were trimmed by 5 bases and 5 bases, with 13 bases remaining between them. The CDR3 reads CASSPGAFHEQYF. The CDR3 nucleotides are TGTGCCAGCAGTCCAGGGGCTTTTCACGAGCAGTACTTC.

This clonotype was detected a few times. CDR3 DNA sequence: TGTGCCAGCTCACTATACTTCAGGGGGCTTAGCCACAATGAGCAGTTCTTC. Translated, it gives CASSLYFRGLSHNEQFF. V is TRBV18 and J is TRBJ2-1, with 8 bases matching TRBD1. Germline lookup yields CDR1 KGHSH and CDR2 LQKENI. Germline trimming cut 4 bases from V and 5 bases from J; bases unmatched to any gene: 13. The CDR3 has 17 residues.